This TCR beta chain stems from a study of blood T cell repertoires in COVID-19. The overall study: Whether acute or convalescent, the COVID-19 samples came from the United States, Italy and Spain.

Some clones are missing from TCRdb's copy, which holds only in-frame ones; the method was immunoSEQ multiplex PCR. Of 110,000 or so clones in the sample, approximately 81% were seen once. The germline V gene encodes CDR1 SGHVS and CDR2 FQNEAQ. V was trimmed by 1 base and J by 7 bases, leaving 17 bases between them. This CDR3 is 16 amino acids long. This clone has just a few counts. The rearrangement uses TRBV7-8 and TRBJ1-3; D perhaps matches TRBD1 (5 bases). The receptor was isolated from a man aged 50 to 59 with acute or convalescent COVID-19. Sample: peripheral blood. The CDR3 loop reads CASSLVPGAMGNTIYF. The CDR3 DNA reads as TGTGCCAGCAGCTTAGTGCCTGGGGCGATGGGGAACACCATATATTTT.